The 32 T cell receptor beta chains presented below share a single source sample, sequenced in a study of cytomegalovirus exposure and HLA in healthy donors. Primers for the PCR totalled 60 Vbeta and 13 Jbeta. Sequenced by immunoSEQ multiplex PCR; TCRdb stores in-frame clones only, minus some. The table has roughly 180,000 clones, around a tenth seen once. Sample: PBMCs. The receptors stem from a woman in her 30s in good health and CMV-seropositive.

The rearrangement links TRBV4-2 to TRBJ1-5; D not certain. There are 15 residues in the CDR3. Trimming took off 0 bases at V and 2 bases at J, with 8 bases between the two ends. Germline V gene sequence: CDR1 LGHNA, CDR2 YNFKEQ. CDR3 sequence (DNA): TGTGCCAGCAGCCAAGATAGTGCGGGCAATCAGCCCCAGCATTTT. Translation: CASSQDSAGNQPQHF.

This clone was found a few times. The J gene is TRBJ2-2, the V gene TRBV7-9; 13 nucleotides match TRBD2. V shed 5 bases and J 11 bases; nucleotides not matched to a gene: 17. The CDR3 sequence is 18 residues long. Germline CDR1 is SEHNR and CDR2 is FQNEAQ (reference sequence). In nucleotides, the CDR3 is TGTGCCAGCAGCACTCAAAGTCGTAGGACTAGCGGGAGTGGTGAGCTGTTTTTT. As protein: CASSTQSRRTSGSGELFF.

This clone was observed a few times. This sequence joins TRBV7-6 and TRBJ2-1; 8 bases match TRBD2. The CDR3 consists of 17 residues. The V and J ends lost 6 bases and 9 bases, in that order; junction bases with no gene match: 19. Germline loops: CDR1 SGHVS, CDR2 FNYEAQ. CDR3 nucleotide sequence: TGTGCCAGCAGACTAGAGGGGGGGAGCGGGAGTTGGGGTGAGCAGTTCTTC. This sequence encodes CASRLEGGSGSWGEQFF.

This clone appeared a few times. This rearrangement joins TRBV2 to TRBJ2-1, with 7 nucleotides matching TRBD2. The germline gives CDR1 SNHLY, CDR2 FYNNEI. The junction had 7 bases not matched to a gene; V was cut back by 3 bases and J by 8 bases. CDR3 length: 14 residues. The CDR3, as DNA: TGTGCCAGCAGTGAGGGCGGGAGAGTCGATGAGCAGTTCTTC. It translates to CASSEGGRVDEQFF. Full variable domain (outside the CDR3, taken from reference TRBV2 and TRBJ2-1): EPEVTQTPSHQVTQMGQEVILRCVPISNHLYFYWYRQILGQKVEFLVSFYNNEISEKSEIFDDQFSVERPDGSNFTLKIRSTKLEDSAMYFCASSEGGRVDEQFFGPGTRLTVL.

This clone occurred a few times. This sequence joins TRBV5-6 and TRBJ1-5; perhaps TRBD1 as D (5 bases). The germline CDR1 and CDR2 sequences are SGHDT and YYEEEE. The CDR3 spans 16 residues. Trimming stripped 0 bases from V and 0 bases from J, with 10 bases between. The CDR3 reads CASSLGGGNSNQPQHF. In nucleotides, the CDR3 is TGTGCCAGCAGCTTGGGGGGGGGAAATAGCAATCAGCCCCAGCATTTT.

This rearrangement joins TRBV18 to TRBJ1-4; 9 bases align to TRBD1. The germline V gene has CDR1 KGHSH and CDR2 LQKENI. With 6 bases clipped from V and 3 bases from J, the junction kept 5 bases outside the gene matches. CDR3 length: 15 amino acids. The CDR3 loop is CASSIRQGANEKLFF. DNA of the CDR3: TGTGCCAGCTCCATACGACAGGGGGCTAATGAAAAACTGTTTTTT. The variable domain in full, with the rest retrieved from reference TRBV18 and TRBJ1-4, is NAGVMQNPRHLVRRRGQEARLRCSPMKGHSHVYWYRQLPEEGLKFMVYLQKENIIDESGMPKERFSAEFPKEGPSILRIQQVVRGDSAAYFCASSIRQGANEKLFFGSGTQLSVL.

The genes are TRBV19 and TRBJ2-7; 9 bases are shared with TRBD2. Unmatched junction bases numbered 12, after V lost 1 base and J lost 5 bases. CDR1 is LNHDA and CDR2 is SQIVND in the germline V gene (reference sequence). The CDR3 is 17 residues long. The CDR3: CASSIVFRLAGQDEQYF. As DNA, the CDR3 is TGTGCCAGTAGTATAGTTTTTCGGCTAGCGGGGCAGGACGAGCAGTACTTC. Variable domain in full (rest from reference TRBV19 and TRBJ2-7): DGGITQSPKYLFRKEGQNVTLSCEQNLNHDAMYWYRQDPGQGLRLIYYSQIVNDFQKGDIAEGYSVSREKKESFPLTVTSAQKNPTAFYLCASSIVFRLAGQDEQYFGPGTRLTVT.

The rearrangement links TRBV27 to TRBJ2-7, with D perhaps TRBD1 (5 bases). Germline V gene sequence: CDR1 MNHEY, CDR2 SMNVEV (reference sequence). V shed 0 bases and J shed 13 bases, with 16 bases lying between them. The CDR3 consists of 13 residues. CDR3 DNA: TGTGCCAGCAGTTTATCTCGCAGGGCCCTAAGATACTTC. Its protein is CASSLSRRALRYF.

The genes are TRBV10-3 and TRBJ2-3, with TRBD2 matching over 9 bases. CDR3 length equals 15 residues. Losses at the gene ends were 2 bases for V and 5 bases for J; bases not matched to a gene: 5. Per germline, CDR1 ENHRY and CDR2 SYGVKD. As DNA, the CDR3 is TGTGCCATCAGTGAGGGCGGGAGGGCCGGAGATACGCAGTATTTT. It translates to CAISEGGRAGDTQYF.

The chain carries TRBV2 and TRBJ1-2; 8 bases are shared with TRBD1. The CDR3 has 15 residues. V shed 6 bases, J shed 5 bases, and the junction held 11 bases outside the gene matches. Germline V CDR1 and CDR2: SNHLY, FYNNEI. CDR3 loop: CASRETGASTYGYTF. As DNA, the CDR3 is TGTGCCAGCAGAGAGACAGGGGCTAGTACTTATGGCTACACCTTC.

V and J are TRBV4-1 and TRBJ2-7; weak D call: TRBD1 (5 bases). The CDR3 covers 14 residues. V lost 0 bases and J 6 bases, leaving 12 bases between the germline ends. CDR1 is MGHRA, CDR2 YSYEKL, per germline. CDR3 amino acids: CASSQDSRVGEQYF. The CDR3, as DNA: TGCGCCAGCAGCCAAGATAGCAGGGTGGGCGAGCAGTACTTC.

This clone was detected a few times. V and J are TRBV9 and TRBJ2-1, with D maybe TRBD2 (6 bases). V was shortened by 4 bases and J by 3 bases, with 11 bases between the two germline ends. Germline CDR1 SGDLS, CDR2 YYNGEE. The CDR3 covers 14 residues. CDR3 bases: TGTGCCAGCAGCTTAGCGACTAGCTACAATGAGCAGTTCTTC. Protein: CASSLATSYNEQFF.

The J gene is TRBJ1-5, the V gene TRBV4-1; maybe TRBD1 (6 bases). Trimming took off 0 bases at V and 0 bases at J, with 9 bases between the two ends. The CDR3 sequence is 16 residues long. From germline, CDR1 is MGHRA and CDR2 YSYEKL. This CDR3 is CASSQDQGGSNQPQHF. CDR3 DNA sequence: TGCGCCAGCAGCCAAGATCAAGGGGGTAGCAATCAGCCCCAGCATTTT.

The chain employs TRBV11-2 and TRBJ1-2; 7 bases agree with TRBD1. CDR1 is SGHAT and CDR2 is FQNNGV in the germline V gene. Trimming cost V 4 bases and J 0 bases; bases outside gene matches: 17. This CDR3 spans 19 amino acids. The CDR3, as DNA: TGTGCCAGCAGCTCCTACCCCTCAGGGGGTAGAATAACTAACTATGGCTACACCTTC. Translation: CASSSYPSGGRITNYGYTF.

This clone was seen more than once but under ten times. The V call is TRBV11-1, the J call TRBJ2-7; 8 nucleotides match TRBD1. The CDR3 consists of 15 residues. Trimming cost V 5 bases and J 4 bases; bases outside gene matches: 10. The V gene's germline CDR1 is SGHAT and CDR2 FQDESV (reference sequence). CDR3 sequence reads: CASSPGQGLGYEQYF. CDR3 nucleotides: TGTGCCAGCAGCCCTGGACAGGGATTGGGGTACGAGCAGTACTTC.

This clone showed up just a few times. CDR3 DNA: TGTGCCAGGGACAGGGTGGCCGGGGAGCTGTTTTTT. Protein sequence: CARDRVAGELFF. The gene calls are TRBV30 and TRBJ2-2; 9 bases align to TRBD1. The trim removed 8 bases at V and 6 bases at J, leaving 4 bases unmatched. The CDR3 loop spans 12 amino acids. Germline CDR1 GTSNPN, CDR2 SVGIG (reference sequence).

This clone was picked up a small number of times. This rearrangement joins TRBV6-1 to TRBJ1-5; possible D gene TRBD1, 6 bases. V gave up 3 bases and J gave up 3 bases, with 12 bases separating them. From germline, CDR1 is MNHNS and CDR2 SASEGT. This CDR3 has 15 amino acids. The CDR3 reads CASSEWTVHNQPQHF. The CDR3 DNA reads TGTGCCAGCAGTGAGTGGACAGTACACAATCAGCCCCAGCATTTT.

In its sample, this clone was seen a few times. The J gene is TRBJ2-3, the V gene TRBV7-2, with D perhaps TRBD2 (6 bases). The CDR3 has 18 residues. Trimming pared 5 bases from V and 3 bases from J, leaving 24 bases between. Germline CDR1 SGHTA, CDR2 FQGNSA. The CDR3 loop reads CASSPAAHLFGGTDTQYF. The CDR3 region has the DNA TGTGCCAGCAGCCCAGCGGCACATCTCTTCGGGGGTACAGATACGCAGTATTTT.

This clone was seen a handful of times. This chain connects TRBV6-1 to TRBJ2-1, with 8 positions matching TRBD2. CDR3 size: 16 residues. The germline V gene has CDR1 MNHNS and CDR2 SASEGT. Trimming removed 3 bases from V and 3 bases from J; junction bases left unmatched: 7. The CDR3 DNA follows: TGTGCCAGCAGTGAGGAGACTAGCGTGGTCTACAATGAGCAGTTCTTC. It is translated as CASSEETSVVYNEQFF.

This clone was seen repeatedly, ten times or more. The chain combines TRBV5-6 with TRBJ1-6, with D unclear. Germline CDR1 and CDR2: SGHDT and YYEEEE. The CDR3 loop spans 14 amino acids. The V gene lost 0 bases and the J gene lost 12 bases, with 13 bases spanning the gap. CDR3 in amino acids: CASSLASGLLPLHF. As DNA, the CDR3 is TGTGCCAGCAGCTTGGCGTCAGGCCTTTTACCCCTCCACTTT.

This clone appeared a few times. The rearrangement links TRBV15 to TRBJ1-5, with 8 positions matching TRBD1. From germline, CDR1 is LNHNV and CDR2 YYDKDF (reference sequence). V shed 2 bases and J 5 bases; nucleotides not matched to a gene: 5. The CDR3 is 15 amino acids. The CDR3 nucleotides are TGTGCCACCAGCAGACGGCCAGGGGGCGATCAGCCCCAGCATTTT. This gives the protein CATSRRPGGDQPQHF.

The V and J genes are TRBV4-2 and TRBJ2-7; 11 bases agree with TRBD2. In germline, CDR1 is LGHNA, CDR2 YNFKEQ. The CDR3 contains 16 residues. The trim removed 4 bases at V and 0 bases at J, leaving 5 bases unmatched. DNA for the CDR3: TGTGCCAGCAGCCCGATTAGCGGGAGGGCCTCCTACGAGCAGTACTTC. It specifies CASSPISGRASYEQYF.

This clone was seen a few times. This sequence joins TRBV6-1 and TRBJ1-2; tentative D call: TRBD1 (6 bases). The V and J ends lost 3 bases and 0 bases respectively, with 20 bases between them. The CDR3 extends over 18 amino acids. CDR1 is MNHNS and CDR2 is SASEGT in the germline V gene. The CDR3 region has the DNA TGTGCCAGCAGTGATTCGCTACAGGCGGGGGCCTCTAACTATGGCTACACCTTC. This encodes CASSDSLQAGASNYGYTF.

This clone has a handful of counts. The CDR3 nucleotides read TGCGCCAGCAGCCCAGGAAGGGGAGGGACAGGCCGAACTCAAGAGACCCAGTACTTC. This gives the protein CASSPGRGGTGRTQETQYF. The V call is TRBV5-1, the J call TRBJ2-5; D is perhaps TRBD1 (8 bases). This CDR3 spans 19 amino acids. Germline CDR1 reads SGHRS; CDR2 reads YFSETQ. Trimming took off 4 bases at V and 2 bases at J, with 27 bases between the two ends.

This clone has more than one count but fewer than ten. Here the CDR3 reads CASSSYRGQAETQYF. The CDR3 nucleotides read TGCGCCAGCAGCTCTTACAGGGGGCAGGCAGAGACCCAGTACTTC. J is TRBJ2-5 and V is TRBV5-1; TRBD1 aligns across 9 bases. V shed 3 bases and J 4 bases; nucleotides not matched to a gene: 7. Germline V lookup: CDR1 SGHRS, CDR2 YFSETQ. The CDR3 has 15 amino acids. The full variable domain, its missing parts supplied by reference TRBV5-1 and TRBJ2-5, is KAGVTQTPRYLIKTRGQQVTLSCSPISGHRSVSWYQQTPGQGLQFLFEYFSETQRNKGNFPGRFSGRQFSNSRSEMNVSTLELGDSALYLCASSSYRGQAETQYFGPGTRLLVL.

CDR3 nucleotide sequence: TGCGCCAGCAGCTTGCAAATAGAAAACTATGGCTACACCTTC. It codes for CASSLQIENYGYTF. This chain uses TRBV5-1 with TRBJ1-2; no clear D. From germline, CDR1 is SGHRS and CDR2 YFSETQ. The CDR3 spans 14 residues. The V and J ends lost 1 base and 2 bases respectively, with 9 bases between them.

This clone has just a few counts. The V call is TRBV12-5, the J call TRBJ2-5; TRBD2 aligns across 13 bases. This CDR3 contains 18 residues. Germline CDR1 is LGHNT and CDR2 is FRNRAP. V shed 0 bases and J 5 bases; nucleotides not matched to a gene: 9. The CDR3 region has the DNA TGTGCTAGTGGTTTGGTTCTAGGGACTAGCGGGACGGGTGAGACCCAGTACTTC. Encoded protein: CASGLVLGTSGTGETQYF.

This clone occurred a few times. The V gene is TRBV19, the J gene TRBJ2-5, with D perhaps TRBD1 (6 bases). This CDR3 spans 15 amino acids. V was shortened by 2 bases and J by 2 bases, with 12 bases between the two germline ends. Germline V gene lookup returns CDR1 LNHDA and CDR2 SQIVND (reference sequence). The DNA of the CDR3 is TGTGCCAGTAGTATATTCGTCCAGGGGCAAGAGACCCAGTACTTC. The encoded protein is CASSIFVQGQETQYF.

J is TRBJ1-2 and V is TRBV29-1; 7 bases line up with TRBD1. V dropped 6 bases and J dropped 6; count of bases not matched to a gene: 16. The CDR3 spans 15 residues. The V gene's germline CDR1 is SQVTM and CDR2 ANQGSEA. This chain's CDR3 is CSVEAGQELYDGYTF. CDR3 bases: TGCAGCGTAGAGGCAGGACAGGAACTTTACGATGGCTACACCTTC.

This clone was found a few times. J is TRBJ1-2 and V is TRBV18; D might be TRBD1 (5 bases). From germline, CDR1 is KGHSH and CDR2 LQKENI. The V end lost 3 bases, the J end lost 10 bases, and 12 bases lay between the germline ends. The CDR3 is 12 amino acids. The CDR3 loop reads CASSPNRQTYTF. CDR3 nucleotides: TGTGCCAGCTCACCGAACCGACAGACCTACACCTTC.

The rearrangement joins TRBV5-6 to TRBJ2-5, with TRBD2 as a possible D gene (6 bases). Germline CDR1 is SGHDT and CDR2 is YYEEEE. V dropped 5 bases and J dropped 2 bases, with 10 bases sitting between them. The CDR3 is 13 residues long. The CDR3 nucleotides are TGTGCCAGCAGTCTGGGGGGACAAGAGACCCAGTACTTC. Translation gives CASSLGGQETQYF.

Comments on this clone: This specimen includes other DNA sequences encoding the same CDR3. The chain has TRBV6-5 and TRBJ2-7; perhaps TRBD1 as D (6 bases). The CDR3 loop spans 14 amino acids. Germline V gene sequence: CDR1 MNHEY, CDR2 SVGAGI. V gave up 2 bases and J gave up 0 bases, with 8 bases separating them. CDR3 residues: CASSYAQGSYEQYF. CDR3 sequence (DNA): TGTGCCAGCAGTTACGCACAGGGCTCCTACGAGCAGTACTTC.